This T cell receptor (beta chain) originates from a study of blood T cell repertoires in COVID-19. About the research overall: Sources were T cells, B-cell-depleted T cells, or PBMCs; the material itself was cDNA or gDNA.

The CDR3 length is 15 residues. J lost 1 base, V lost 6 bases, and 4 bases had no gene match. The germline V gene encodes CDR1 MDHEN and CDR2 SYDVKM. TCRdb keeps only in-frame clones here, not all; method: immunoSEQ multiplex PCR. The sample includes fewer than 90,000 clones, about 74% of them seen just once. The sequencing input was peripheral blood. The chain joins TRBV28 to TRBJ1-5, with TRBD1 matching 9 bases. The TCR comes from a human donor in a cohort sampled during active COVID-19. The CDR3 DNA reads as TGTGCCAGCAGCCGGGGACAGGGAAGCAATCAGCCCCAGCATTTT. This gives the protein CASSRGQGSNQPQHF.